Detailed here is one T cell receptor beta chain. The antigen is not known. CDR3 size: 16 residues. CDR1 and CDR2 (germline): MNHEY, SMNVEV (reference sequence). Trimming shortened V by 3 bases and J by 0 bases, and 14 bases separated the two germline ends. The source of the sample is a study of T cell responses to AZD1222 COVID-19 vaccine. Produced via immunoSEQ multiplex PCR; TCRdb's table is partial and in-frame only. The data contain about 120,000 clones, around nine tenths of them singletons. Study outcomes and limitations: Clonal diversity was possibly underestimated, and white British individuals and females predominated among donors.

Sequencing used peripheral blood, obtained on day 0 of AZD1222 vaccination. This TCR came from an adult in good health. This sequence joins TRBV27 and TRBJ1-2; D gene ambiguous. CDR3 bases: TGTGCCAGCAGTTTTCTCCCCGGCAGAGCTAACTATGGCTACACCTTC. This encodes CASSFLPGRANYGYTF.